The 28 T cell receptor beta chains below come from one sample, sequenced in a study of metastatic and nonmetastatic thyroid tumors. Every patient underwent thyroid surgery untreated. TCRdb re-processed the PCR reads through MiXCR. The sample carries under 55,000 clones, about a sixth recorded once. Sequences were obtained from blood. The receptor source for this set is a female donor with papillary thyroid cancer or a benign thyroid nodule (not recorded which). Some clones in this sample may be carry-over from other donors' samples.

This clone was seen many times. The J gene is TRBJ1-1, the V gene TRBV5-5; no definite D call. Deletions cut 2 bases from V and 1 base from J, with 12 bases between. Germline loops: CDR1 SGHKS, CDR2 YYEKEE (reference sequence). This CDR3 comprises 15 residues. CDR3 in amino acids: CASSLGPTENTEAFF. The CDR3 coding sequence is TGTGCCAGCAGCTTAGGTCCAACAGAGAACACTGAAGCTTTCTTT.

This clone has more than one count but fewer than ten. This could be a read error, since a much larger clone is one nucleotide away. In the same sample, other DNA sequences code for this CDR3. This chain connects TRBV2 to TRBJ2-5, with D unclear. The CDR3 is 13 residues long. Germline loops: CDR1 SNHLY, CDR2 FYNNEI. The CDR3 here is CASTFFGEETQYF. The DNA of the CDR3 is TGCGCCAGCACATTTTTTGGCGAGGAGACCCAGTACTTC.

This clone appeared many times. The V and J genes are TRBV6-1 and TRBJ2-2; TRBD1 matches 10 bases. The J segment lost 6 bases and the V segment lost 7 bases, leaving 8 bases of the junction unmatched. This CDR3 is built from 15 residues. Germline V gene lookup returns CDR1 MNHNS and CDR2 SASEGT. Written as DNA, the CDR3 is TGTGCCAGCAAAGAAGGGACAGGGGTATCCGGGGAGCTGTTTTTT. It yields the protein CASKEGTGVSGELFF.

CDR3 nucleotides: TGCGCCAGCATCGTCGGCAACACCGGGGAGCTGTTTTTT. Amino acid sequence: CASIVGNTGELFF. The chain recombines TRBV5-1 with TRBJ2-2, with D unclear. The CDR3 loop spans 13 amino acids. Germline V CDR1 and CDR2: SGHRS, YFSETQ. V was cut by 6 bases and J by 2 bases, with 8 bases left in between.

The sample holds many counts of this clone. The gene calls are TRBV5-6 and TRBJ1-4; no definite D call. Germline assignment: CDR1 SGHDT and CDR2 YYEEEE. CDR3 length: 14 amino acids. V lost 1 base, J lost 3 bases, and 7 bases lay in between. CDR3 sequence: CASSLFQANEKLFF. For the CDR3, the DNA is TGTGCCAGCAGCTTGTTTCAGGCTAATGAAAAACTGTTTTTT.

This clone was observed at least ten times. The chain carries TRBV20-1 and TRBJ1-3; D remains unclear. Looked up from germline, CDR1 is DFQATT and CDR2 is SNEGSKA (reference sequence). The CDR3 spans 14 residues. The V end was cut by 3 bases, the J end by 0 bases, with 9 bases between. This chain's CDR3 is CSASVTSSGNTIYF. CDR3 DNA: TGCAGTGCTAGCGTGACAAGCTCTGGAAACACCATATATTTT.

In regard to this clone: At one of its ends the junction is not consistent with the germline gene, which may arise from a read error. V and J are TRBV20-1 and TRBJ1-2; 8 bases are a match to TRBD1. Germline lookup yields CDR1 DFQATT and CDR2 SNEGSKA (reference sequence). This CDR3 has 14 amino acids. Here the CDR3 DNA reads TGCAGTGCTTCACGCTCCGGGACAGGTTATGGCTACAACTTC. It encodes CSASRSGTGYGYNF.

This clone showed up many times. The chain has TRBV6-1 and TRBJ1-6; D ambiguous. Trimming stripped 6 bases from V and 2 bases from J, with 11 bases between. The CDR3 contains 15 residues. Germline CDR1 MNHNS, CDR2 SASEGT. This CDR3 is CASRGPKPYNSPLHF. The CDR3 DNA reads TGTGCCAGCAGAGGACCGAAACCCTATAATTCACCCCTCCACTTT.

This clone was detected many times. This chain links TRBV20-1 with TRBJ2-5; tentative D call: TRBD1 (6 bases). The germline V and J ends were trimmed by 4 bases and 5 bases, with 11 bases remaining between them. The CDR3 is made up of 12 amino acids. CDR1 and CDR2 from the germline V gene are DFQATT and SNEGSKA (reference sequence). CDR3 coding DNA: TGCAGTGCTATCAGGGGATATGAGACCCAGTACTTC. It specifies CSAIRGYETQYF.

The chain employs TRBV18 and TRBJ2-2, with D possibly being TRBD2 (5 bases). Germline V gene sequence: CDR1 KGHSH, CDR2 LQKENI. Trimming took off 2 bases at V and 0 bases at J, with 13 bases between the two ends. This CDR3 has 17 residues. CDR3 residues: CASSPWRADTNTGELFF. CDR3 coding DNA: TGTGCCAGCTCACCATGGCGGGCGGATACGAACACCGGGGAGCTGTTTTTT.

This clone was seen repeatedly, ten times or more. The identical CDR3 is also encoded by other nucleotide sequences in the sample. The CDR3 bases are TGTGCCAGCATCTTGACCCTTGGCGGCTCTGGAAACACCATATATTTT. This gives the protein CASILTLGGSGNTIYF. V gene TRBV6-1 combines with J gene TRBJ1-3; no definite D call. Between the trimmed V and J ends, which lost 7 bases and 0 bases, there was a span of 16 bases. The CDR3 is 16 residues long. The germline gives CDR1 MNHNS, CDR2 SASEGT.

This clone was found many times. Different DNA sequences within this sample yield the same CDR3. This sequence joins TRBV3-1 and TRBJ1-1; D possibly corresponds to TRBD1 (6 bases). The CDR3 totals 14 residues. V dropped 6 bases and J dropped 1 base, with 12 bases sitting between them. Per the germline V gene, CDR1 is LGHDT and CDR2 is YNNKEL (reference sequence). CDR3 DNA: TGTGCCAGCAGTATTAAGACAGGGAACACTGAAGCTTTCTTT. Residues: CASSIKTGNTEAFF.

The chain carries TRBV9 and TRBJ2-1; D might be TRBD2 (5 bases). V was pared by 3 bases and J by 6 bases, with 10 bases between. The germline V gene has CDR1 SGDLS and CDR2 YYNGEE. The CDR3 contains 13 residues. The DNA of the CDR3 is TGTGCCAGCAGCGAAAACAGCGGCAATGAGCAGTTCTTC. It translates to CASSENSGNEQFF.

The CDR3 DNA sequence: TGTGCCAGCAGCTCAGGGACATCGGGGCGATACAATGAGCAGTTCTTC. Translation: CASSSGTSGRYNEQFF. The chain links TRBV11-2 to TRBJ2-1; tentatively, D is TRBD1 (6 bases). Germline CDR1 and CDR2: SGHAT and FQNNGV. Trimming cost V 4 bases and J 4 bases, with 17 bases left between them. CDR3 length equals 16 residues.

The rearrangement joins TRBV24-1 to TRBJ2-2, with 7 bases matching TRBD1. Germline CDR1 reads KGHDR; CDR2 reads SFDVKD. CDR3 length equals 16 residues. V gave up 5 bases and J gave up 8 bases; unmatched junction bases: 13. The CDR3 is CATSGFRQGAKGELFF. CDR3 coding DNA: TGTGCCACCAGTGGATTCCGACAGGGCGCTAAGGGGGAGCTGTTTTTT.

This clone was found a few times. Here the CDR3 reads CASSEVCLTDGYTF. CDR3 in DNA: TGTGCCAGCAGTGAAGTGTGTTTGACAGATGGCTACACCTTC. The chain has TRBV6-1 and TRBJ1-2, with D possibly TRBD1 on 5 matching bases. Trimming removed 1 base at V and 6 bases at J, with 12 bases between. The CDR3 sequence is 14 residues long. The germline CDR1 and CDR2 sequences are MNHNS and SASEGT.

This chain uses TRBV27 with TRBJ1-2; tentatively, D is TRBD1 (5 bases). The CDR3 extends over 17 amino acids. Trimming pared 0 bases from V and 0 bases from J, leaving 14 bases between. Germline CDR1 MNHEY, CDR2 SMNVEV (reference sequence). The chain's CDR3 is CASSLSCWVTANYGYTF. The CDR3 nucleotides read TGTGCCAGCAGTTTATCGTGTTGGGTGACAGCTAACTATGGCTACACCTTC.

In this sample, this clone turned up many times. The CDR3 reads CASSFQGSYTEAFF. DNA for the CDR3: TGTGCCAGCAGTTTTCAGGGATCGTATACTGAAGCTTTCTTT. The chain is built from TRBV12-3 or TRBV12-4 and TRBJ1-1, with D possibly TRBD1 on 5 matching bases. This CDR3 contains 14 residues. V lost 3 bases and J 5 bases, leaving 13 bases between the germline ends.

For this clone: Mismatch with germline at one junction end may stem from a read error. CDR3 in DNA: TGCGCCAGCAGTGAGTCGAGAGTAAGTCGTGAATCTTTCTTT. This gives the protein CASSESRVSRESFF. The gene calls are TRBV10-1 and TRBJ1-1; the D is unclear. Germline CDR1 reads WNHNN; CDR2 reads SYGVQD (reference sequence). The CDR3 runs to 14 residues.

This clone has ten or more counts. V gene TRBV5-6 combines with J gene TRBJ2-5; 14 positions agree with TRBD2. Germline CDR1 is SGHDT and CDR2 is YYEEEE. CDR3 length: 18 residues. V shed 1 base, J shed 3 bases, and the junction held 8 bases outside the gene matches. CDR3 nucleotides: TGTGCCAGCAGCTTGCGGAGACTAGCGGGAGGGCCTAAAGAGACCCAGTACTTC. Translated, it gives CASSLRRLAGGPKETQYF. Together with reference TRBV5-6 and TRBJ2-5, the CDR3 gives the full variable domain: DAGVTQSPTHLIKTRGQQVTLRCSPKSGHDTVSWYQQALGQGPQFIFQYYEEEERQRGNFPDRFSGHQFPNYSSELNVNALLLGDSALYLCASSLRRLAGGPKETQYFGPGTRLLVL.

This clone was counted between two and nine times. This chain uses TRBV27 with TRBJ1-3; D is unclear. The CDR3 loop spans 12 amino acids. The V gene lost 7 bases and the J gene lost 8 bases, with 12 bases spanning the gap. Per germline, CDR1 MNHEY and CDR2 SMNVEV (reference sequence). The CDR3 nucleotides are TGTGCCAGCATTCGGGGTTGTGACACCATATATTTT. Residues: CASIRGCDTIYF.

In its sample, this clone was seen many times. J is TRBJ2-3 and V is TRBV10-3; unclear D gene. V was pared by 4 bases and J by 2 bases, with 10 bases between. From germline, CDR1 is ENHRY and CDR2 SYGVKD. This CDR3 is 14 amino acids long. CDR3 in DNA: TGTGCCATCAGTGTGGTCGGTCCCACAGATACGCAGTATTTT. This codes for CAISVVGPTDTQYF.

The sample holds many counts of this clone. CDR3 sequence: CASSDHSGTAGGLETQYF. As DNA, the CDR3 is TGTGCCAGCAGTGACCACTCCGGGACCGCCGGCGGTCTAGAGACCCAGTACTTC. The V gene is TRBV25-1, the J gene TRBJ2-5; D tentatively fits TRBD1 or TRBD2 (5 bases each). The CDR3 has 18 amino acids. Between the trimmed V and J ends, which lost 3 bases and 4 bases, there was a span of 24 bases. Germline V gene sequence: CDR1 MGHDK, CDR2 SYGVNS.

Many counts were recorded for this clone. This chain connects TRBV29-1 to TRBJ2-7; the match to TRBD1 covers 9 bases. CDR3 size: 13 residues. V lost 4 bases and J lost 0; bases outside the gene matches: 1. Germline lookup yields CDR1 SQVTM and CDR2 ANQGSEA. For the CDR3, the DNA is TGCAGCGTTGGGGGACAGGGCTCCTACGAGCAGTACTTC. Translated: CSVGGQGSYEQYF.

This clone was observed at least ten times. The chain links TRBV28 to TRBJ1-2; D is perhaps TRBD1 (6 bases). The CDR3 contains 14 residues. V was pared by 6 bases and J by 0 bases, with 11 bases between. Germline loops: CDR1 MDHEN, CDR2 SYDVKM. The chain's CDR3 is CASRVTGPNYGYTF. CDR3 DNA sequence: TGTGCCAGCAGGGTGACAGGTCCTAACTATGGCTACACCTTC.

The CDR3 DNA reads TGTGCCAGCAACTTGTGGTGTGGTGGGGCCAACGTCCTGACTTTC. This encodes CASNLWCGGANVLTF. J is TRBJ2-6 and V is TRBV28; no firm D call. This CDR3 contains 15 residues. Germline V gene sequence: CDR1 MDHEN, CDR2 SYDVKM. V gave up 7 bases and J gave up 3 bases, with 13 bases separating them.

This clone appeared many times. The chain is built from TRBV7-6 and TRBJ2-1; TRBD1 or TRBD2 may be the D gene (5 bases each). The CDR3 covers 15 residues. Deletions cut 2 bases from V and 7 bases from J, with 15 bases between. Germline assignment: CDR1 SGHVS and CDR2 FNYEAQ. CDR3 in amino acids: CASSLWDGGRNEQFF. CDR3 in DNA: TGTGCCAGCAGCTTATGGGACGGTGGTCGTAATGAGCAGTTCTTC. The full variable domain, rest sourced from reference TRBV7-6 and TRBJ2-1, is GAGVSQSPRYKVTKRGQDVALRCDPISGHVSLYWYRQALGQGPEFLTYFNYEAQQDKSGLPNDRFSAERPEGSISTLTIQRTEQRDSAMYRCASSLWDGGRNEQFFGPGTRLTVL.

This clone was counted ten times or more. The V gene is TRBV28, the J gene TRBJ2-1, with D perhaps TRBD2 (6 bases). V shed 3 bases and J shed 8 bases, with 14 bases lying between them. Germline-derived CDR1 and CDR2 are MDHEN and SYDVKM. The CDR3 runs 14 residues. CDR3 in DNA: TGTGCCAGCAGTTTCGGGGGACGGGGTGATGAGCAGTTCTTC. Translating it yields CASSFGGRGDEQFF.